The clone carrying this TCR beta chain was detected a few times. RNA transcripts were the source from which TCR beta CDR3 regions were amplified. HTBI-primed first-round RT-PCR preceded second-round multiplex PCR. TCRdb re-called the multiplex PCR reads with MiXCR, one entry per CDR3 protein. The repertoire holds roughly 400,000 distinct CDR3 sequences, with over 15% as singletons. Germline CDR1 SGDLS, CDR2 YYNGEE. The CDR3 spans 16 residues. V trimming: 3 bases; J trimming: 5 bases; junction bases outside the gene matches: 9. The sample comes from a study of Graves' ophthalmopathy and Graves' hyperthyroidism.

The material sequenced was peripheral blood. The rearrangement links TRBV9 to TRBJ1-2; TRBD1 aligns across 11 bases. The sequence derives from a woman in her late teens or twenties with stable Graves' hyperthyroidism. The CDR3 DNA is TGTGCCAGCAGCGAAGGAGGACAGGGGGCCTGGTATGGCTACACCTTC. Translating it yields CASSEGGQGAWYGYTF.